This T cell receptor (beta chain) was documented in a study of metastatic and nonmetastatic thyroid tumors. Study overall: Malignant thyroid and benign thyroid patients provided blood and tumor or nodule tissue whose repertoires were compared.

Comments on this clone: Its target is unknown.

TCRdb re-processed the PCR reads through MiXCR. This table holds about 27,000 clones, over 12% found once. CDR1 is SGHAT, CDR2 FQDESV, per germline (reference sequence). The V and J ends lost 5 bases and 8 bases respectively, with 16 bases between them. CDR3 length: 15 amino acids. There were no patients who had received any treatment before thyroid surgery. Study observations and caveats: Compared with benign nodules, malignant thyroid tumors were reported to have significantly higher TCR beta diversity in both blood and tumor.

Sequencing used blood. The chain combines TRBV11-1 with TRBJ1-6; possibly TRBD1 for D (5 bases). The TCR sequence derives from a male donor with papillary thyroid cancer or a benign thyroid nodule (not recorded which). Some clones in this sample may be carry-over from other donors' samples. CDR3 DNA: TGTGCCAGCAGCCCCGGGACTGAGAGAGATTCACCCCTCCACTTT. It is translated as CASSPGTERDSPLHF.